Listed below are T cell receptor beta chains from one sample, sequenced in a study of blood T cell repertoires in COVID-19. Method: immunoSEQ multiplex PCR; TCRdb's copy keeps in-frame clones and lacks some. The sample consists of around 88,000 clones, approximately 84% of them appearing once. Sample: peripheral blood. All receptors derive from a man aged 55 to 70 with acute or convalescent COVID-19. CDR3s include the opening cysteine and the closing phenylalanine or tryptophan. The D gene is left open where the match is weak. Rows may omit the clone size; those that give it use once, few, many or a size class.

j_gene: TRBJ1-3; d_gene: .; abundance: .; len: 16; v_gene: TRBV18; CDR3aa: CASSPVSASSGNTIYF; CDR3nt: TGTGCCAGCTCACCAGTGTCAGCGAGCTCTGGAAACACCATATATTTT
j_gene: TRBJ2-7; d_gene: .; abundance: .; len: 16; v_gene: TRBV6-6; CDR3aa: CASSYPRSESGYEQYF; CDR3nt: TGTGCCAGCAGTTACCCGAGAAGCGAGTCGGGGTACGAGCAGTACTTC
j_gene: TRBJ2-1; d_gene: .; abundance: once; len: 13; v_gene: TRBV9; CDR3aa: CASSVGDRREQFF; CDR3nt: TGTGCCAGCAGCGTAGGAGACAGGAGAGAGCAGTTCTTC
j_gene: TRBJ1-2; d_gene: TRBD1; abundance: once; len: 12; v_gene: TRBV25-1; CDR3aa: CASRTGVAGYTF; CDR3nt: TGTGCCAGCAGAACAGGGGTGGCTGGCTACACCTTC
j_gene: TRBJ2-1; d_gene: TRBD2; abundance: .; len: 15; v_gene: TRBV7-3; CDR3aa: CASSLWASGNNEQFF; CDR3nt: TGTGCCAGCAGCTTATGGGCTAGCGGGAACAATGAGCAGTTCTTC
j_gene: TRBJ2-3; d_gene: .; abundance: .; len: 15; v_gene: TRBV19; CDR3aa: CASSDKRPYTDTQYF; CDR3nt: TGTGCCAGTAGTGACAAGCGGCCTTACACAGATACGCAGTATTTT
j_gene: TRBJ2-3; d_gene: TRBD2; abundance: .; len: 16; v_gene: TRBV29-1; CDR3aa: CSVEGREGKSTDTQYF; CDR3nt: TGCAGCGTTGAAGGACGGGAGGGCAAGAGCACAGATACGCAGTATTTT
j_gene: TRBJ2-7; d_gene: .; abundance: .; len: 12; v_gene: TRBV7-9; CDR3aa: CASSRDLYEQYF; CDR3nt: TGTGCCAGCAGCCGGGACTTATACGAGCAGTACTTC
j_gene: TRBJ1-5; d_gene: TRBD1; abundance: .; len: 14; v_gene: TRBV24-1; CDR3aa: CATSSSGGIQPQHF; CDR3nt: TGTGCCACCAGTTCTTCAGGGGGTATTCAGCCCCAGCATTTT
j_gene: TRBJ1-1; d_gene: TRBD1; abundance: .; len: 15; v_gene: TRBV11-2; CDR3aa: CASRPTGAGNTEAFF; CDR3nt: TGTGCCAGCCGACCGACAGGGGCTGGGAACACTGAAGCTTTCTTT
j_gene: TRBJ1-2; d_gene: TRBD1; abundance: .; len: 15; v_gene: TRBV25-1; CDR3aa: CASSGPGQGAGGYTF; CDR3nt: TGTGCCAGCAGTGGACCGGGACAGGGGGCAGGCGGCTACACCTTC
j_gene: TRBJ2-7; d_gene: .; abundance: .; len: 14; v_gene: TRBV10-2; CDR3aa: CASSETGAAYEQYF; CDR3nt: TGCGCCAGCAGTGAGACGGGAGCGGCCTACGAGCAGTACTTC
j_gene: TRBJ2-1; d_gene: .; abundance: .; len: 15; v_gene: TRBV4-3; CDR3aa: CASSQDWIVAQEQFF; CDR3nt: TGCGCCAGCAGCCAAGACTGGATAGTAGCGCAAGAGCAGTTCTTC
j_gene: TRBJ1-3; d_gene: .; abundance: few; len: 15; v_gene: TRBV4-1; CDR3aa: CASSQGTYSGNTIYF; CDR3nt: TGCGCCAGCAGCCAAGGCACTTACTCTGGAAACACCATATATTTT
j_gene: TRBJ1-1; d_gene: .; abundance: .; len: 12; v_gene: TRBV12-5; CDR3aa: CASGFGSQRAFF; CDR3nt: TGTGCTAGTGGTTTTGGATCACAGCGGGCTTTCTTT
j_gene: TRBJ2-7; d_gene: TRBD1; abundance: .; len: 16; v_gene: TRBV6-1; CDR3aa: CASSDPWTGRTYEQYF; CDR3nt: TGTGCCAGCAGTGACCCCTGGACAGGGAGAACCTACGAGCAGTACTTC
j_gene: TRBJ1-1; d_gene: .; abundance: .; len: 13; v_gene: TRBV2; CDR3aa: CASSQQGPPGAFF; CDR3nt: TGTGCCAGCAGTCAACAGGGTCCGCCGGGAGCTTTCTTT
j_gene: TRBJ2-2; d_gene: .; abundance: once; len: 16; v_gene: TRBV9; CDR3aa: CASSPRRQENTGELFF; CDR3nt: TGTGCCAGCAGCCCCCGACGACAGGAAAACACCGGGGAGCTGTTTTTT
j_gene: TRBJ2-3; d_gene: TRBD2; abundance: many; len: 14; v_gene: TRBV7-9; CDR3aa: CAGTTSGSTDTQYF; CDR3nt: TGTGCCGGAACTACTAGCGGGAGCACAGATACGCAGTATTTT
j_gene: TRBJ2-1; d_gene: TRBD2; abundance: .; len: 16; v_gene: TRBV9; CDR3aa: CASSGSGGRAYNEQFF; CDR3nt: TGTGCCAGCAGCGGATCGGGCGGGAGGGCCTACAATGAGCAGTTCTTC
j_gene: TRBJ2-3; d_gene: TRBD1; abundance: .; len: 18; v_gene: TRBV28; CDR3aa: CASRAHNPRTGEPDTQYF; CDR3nt: TGTGCCAGCCGGGCTCACAATCCTAGGACAGGGGAGCCAGATACGCAGTATTTT
j_gene: TRBJ2-4; d_gene: TRBD2; abundance: .; len: 15; v_gene: TRBV27; CDR3aa: CASSNHGGSENIQYF; CDR3nt: TGTGCCAGCAGTAACCACGGCGGGAGCGAAAACATTCAGTACTTC
j_gene: TRBJ1-6; d_gene: .; abundance: .; len: 13; v_gene: TRBV19; CDR3aa: CASRDGGVSPLHF; CDR3nt: TGTGCCAGTAGGGACGGGGGAGTCTCACCCCTCCACTTT
j_gene: TRBJ1-2; d_gene: .; abundance: .; len: 15; v_gene: TRBV6-5; CDR3aa: CASSPGSQTNYGYTF; CDR3nt: TGTGCCAGCAGTCCCGGGTCACAAACTAACTATGGCTACACCTTC
j_gene: TRBJ1-6; d_gene: .; abundance: .; len: 14; v_gene: TRBV30; CDR3aa: CAWSNFCGDSPLHF; CDR3nt: TGTGCCTGGAGTAACTTCTGCGGAGATTCACCCCTCCACTTT
j_gene: TRBJ1-1; d_gene: .; abundance: .; len: 14; v_gene: TRBV18; CDR3aa: CASSQNTANTEAFF; CDR3nt: TGTGCCAGCTCTCAAAATACAGCGAACACTGAAGCTTTCTTT
j_gene: TRBJ2-5; d_gene: .; abundance: .; len: 15; v_gene: TRBV29-1; CDR3aa: CSVGAGPTLQETQYF; CDR3nt: TGCAGCGTTGGGGCGGGACCCACCCTCCAAGAGACCCAGTACTTC
j_gene: TRBJ1-2; d_gene: .; abundance: .; len: 14; v_gene: TRBV5-4; CDR3aa: CASSLVGAPFGYTF; CDR3nt: TGTGCCAGCAGCTTGGTGGGGGCGCCCTTTGGCTACACCTTC
j_gene: TRBJ1-4; d_gene: .; abundance: .; len: 14; v_gene: TRBV10-1; CDR3aa: CASSVGRQNEKLFF; CDR3nt: TGCGCCAGCAGTGTGGGCAGACAAAATGAAAAACTGTTTTTT
j_gene: TRBJ1-2; d_gene: TRBD1; abundance: .; len: 14; v_gene: TRBV3-1/TRBV3-2; CDR3aa: CASSQGQGARGYTF; CDR3nt: TGTGCCAGCAGCCAGGGGCAGGGGGCGCGGGGCTACACCTTC
j_gene: TRBJ2-1; d_gene: TRBD1; abundance: .; len: 17; v_gene: TRBV7-9; CDR3aa: CASSFPLGQESYNEQFF; CDR3nt: TGTGCCAGCAGCTTTCCACTGGGACAGGAGTCCTACAATGAGCAGTTCTTC
j_gene: TRBJ1-4; d_gene: .; abundance: .; len: 14; v_gene: TRBV7-9; CDR3aa: CASSARGNNEKLFF; CDR3nt: TGTGCCAGCAGCGCACGGGGGAATAATGAAAAACTGTTTTTT
j_gene: TRBJ2-2; d_gene: TRBD2; abundance: .; len: 17; v_gene: TRBV24-1; CDR3aa: CATSDHTSGSFGGELFF; CDR3nt: TGTGCCACCAGTGACCATACTAGCGGGAGTTTTGGCGGGGAGCTGTTTTTT
j_gene: TRBJ2-7; d_gene: .; abundance: .; len: 15; v_gene: TRBV19; CDR3aa: CASRPGKALTYEQYF; CDR3nt: TGTGCCAGTAGGCCCGGGAAGGCCCTAACCTACGAGCAGTACTTC
j_gene: TRBJ2-7; d_gene: .; abundance: .; len: 11; v_gene: TRBV9; CDR3aa: CASSSSYEQYF; CDR3nt: TGTGCCAGCAGCTCTTCCTACGAGCAGTACTTC
j_gene: TRBJ1-1; d_gene: .; abundance: once; len: 15; v_gene: TRBV5-6; CDR3aa: CASSLFRRENTEAFF; CDR3nt: TGTGCCAGCAGCTTGTTTAGACGGGAGAACACTGAAGCTTTCTTT
j_gene: TRBJ2-2; d_gene: TRBD1; abundance: once; len: 17; v_gene: TRBV24-1; CDR3aa: CATSDSRQGAGTGELFF; CDR3nt: TGTGCCACCAGTGATTCCCGCCAGGGGGCCGGCACCGGGGAGCTGTTTTTT
j_gene: TRBJ2-6; d_gene: .; abundance: .; len: 15; v_gene: TRBV19; CDR3aa: CASRRQVFGANVLTF; CDR3nt: TGTGCCAGTAGGAGACAGGTGTTTGGGGCCAACGTCCTGACTTTC
j_gene: TRBJ2-2; d_gene: .; abundance: .; len: 17; v_gene: TRBV7-8; CDR3aa: CASSLVGSGKNTGELFF; CDR3nt: TGTGCCAGCAGCTTAGTCGGTAGCGGAAAAAACACCGGGGAGCTGTTTTTT
j_gene: TRBJ2-3; d_gene: .; abundance: .; len: 12; v_gene: TRBV18; CDR3aa: CASSSSTDTQYF; CDR3nt: TGTGCCAGCTCGTCTAGCACAGATACGCAGTATTTT
j_gene: TRBJ1-6; d_gene: .; abundance: .; len: 19; v_gene: TRBV19; CDR3aa: CASSIEVKRLGQYNSPLHF; CDR3nt: TGTGCCAGTAGTATAGAAGTAAAGCGTCTGGGACAATATAATTCACCCCTCCACTTT
j_gene: TRBJ2-7; d_gene: .; abundance: .; len: 14; v_gene: TRBV7-2; CDR3aa: CASSGRGPLDEQYF; CDR3nt: TGTGCCAGCAGCGGCAGAGGCCCTTTAGACGAGCAGTACTTC
j_gene: TRBJ1-4; d_gene: .; abundance: few; len: 15; v_gene: TRBV18; CDR3aa: CASSETGNTNEKLFF; CDR3nt: TGTGCCAGCTCAGAAACAGGGAATACTAATGAAAAACTGTTTTTT
j_gene: TRBJ2-1; d_gene: TRBD1; abundance: .; len: 16; v_gene: TRBV6-6; CDR3aa: CASESATGGFFNEQFF; CDR3nt: TGTGCCAGTGAATCGGCGACAGGGGGCTTTTTTAATGAGCAGTTCTTC
j_gene: TRBJ2-7; d_gene: .; abundance: .; len: 17; v_gene: TRBV3-1/TRBV3-2; CDR3aa: CASSQDYAGDFSYEQYF; CDR3nt: TGTGCCAGCAGCCAAGATTACGCCGGGGATTTCTCCTACGAGCAGTACTTC
j_gene: TRBJ2-7; d_gene: .; abundance: .; len: 15; v_gene: TRBV11-2; CDR3aa: CASSPTSSGAYEQYF; CDR3nt: TGTGCCAGCAGCCCTACTAGCAGTGGCGCCTACGAGCAGTACTTC
j_gene: TRBJ2-3; d_gene: .; abundance: .; len: 14; v_gene: TRBV10-1; CDR3aa: CASSGHGITDTQYF; CDR3nt: TGCGCCAGCAGTGGACACGGGATCACAGATACGCAGTATTTT
j_gene: TRBJ2-3; d_gene: TRBD1; abundance: .; len: 14; v_gene: TRBV3-1/TRBV3-2; CDR3aa: CASIRDRETDTQYF; CDR3nt: TGTGCCAGCATCAGGGACAGGGAAACAGATACGCAGTATTTT
j_gene: TRBJ2-7; d_gene: TRBD2; abundance: .; len: 14; v_gene: TRBV9; CDR3aa: CASSARTSSTEQYF; CDR3nt: TGTGCCAGCAGCGCGAGGACTAGCTCTACGGAGCAGTACTTC
j_gene: TRBJ2-7; d_gene: TRBD1; abundance: .; len: 14; v_gene: TRBV7-2; CDR3aa: CASSAGGQYVEQYF; CDR3nt: TGTGCCAGCAGCGCAGGGGGACAGTACGTCGAGCAGTACTTC
j_gene: TRBJ2-3; d_gene: .; abundance: .; len: 15; v_gene: TRBV3-1/TRBV3-2; CDR3aa: CASSQDGARPDTQYF; CDR3nt: TGTGCCAGCAGCCAAGATGGGGCAAGGCCAGATACGCAGTATTTT